This T cell receptor beta chain came from a study of neurological immune-mediated disorders. This CDR3 spans 13 amino acids. V lost 0 bases and J lost 13, with 13 bases in between. Looked up from germline, CDR1 is KGHSH and CDR2 is LQKENI. This clonotype has more than one count but fewer than ten. TCRdb analysed the 5' RACE reads with MiXCR anew, one entry per CDR3 protein. The sample lists about 30,000 distinct CDR3 sequences; roughly 15% were seen once. This TCR was sampled from a man in his sixties or seventies in good health. The chain uses TRBV18 and TRBJ2-4; D call uncertain. Sequencing used PBMCs. CDR3 DNA sequence: TGTGCCAGCTCACCACCGGCGGATCCGGTCCAGTACTTC. Amino acid sequence: CASSPPADPVQYF.